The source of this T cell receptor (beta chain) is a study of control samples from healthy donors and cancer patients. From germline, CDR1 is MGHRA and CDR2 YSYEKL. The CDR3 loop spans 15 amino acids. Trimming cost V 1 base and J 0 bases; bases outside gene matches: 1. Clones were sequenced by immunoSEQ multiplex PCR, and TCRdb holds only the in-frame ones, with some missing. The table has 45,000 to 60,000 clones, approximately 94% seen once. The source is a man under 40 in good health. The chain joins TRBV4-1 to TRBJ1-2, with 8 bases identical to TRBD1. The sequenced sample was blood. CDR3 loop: CASSQGDRPNYGYTF. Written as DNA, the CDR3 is TGCGCCAGCAGCCAAGGGGACAGGCCTAACTATGGCTACACCTTC.